This T cell receptor (beta chain) appears in the sequencing data of a study of blood T cell repertoires in COVID-19. Turning to the study itself: T cells, B-cell-depleted T cells, or PBMCs supplied cDNA or gDNA.

While infection was still active, Seattle patients were enrolled and then followed longitudinally. Clones were read by immunoSEQ multiplex PCR, and TCRdb kept only the in-frame ones, dropping some. The data hold about 370,000 clones, with roughly 90% observed a single time. Germline CDR1 is LNHDA and CDR2 is SQIVND (reference sequence). The CDR3 runs to 15 residues. Trimming shortened V by 7 bases and J by 0 bases, and 12 bases separated the two germline ends. This rearrangement joins TRBV19 to TRBJ1-4, with D tentatively TRBD1 (5 bases). This receptor was obtained from a woman in her twenties or thirties with COVID-19, enrolled during active disease. The sample consisted of peripheral blood. The CDR3 DNA reads TGTGCCAGTAAAATGCAGGGTGCAACTAATGAAAAACTGTTTTTT. Its translation is CASKMQGATNEKLFF.